The rows below give T cell receptor beta chains drawn from one sample of a study of T cells in Graves' hyperthyroidism and ophthalmopathy. TCRdb used MiXCR to reprocess the multiplex PCR reads, holding one entry per CDR3 protein. The sample carries hundreds of thousands of distinct CDR3 sequences, less than 20% recorded once. The sequenced sample consisted of blood. These receptor sequences come from a woman in her late teens or twenties with Graves' hyperthyroidism. Each CDR3 is given with its conserved first and last residue.

j_gene: TRBJ2-5; v_gene: TRBV2; CDR3aa: CASSGEQGGLGETQYF
j_gene: TRBJ1-4; v_gene: TRBV12-3/TRBV12-4; CDR3aa: CASSRAGTGGKLFF
j_gene: TRBJ2-3; v_gene: TRBV28; CDR3aa: CASSPDYFTDTQYF
j_gene: TRBJ1-2; v_gene: TRBV19; CDR3aa: CASSLQGRIYGYTF
j_gene: TRBJ1-5; v_gene: TRBV20-1; CDR3aa: CSACLKLAGGSNQPQHF
j_gene: TRBJ2-1; v_gene: TRBV6-6; CDR3aa: CASSYSTGGGYNEQFF
j_gene: TRBJ2-3; v_gene: TRBV6-4; CDR3aa: CASSEEAGGSTDTQYF
j_gene: TRBJ1-3; v_gene: TRBV20-1; CDR3aa: CSAAGQALGNTIYF
j_gene: TRBJ1-2; v_gene: TRBV7-2; CDR3aa: CASSFRRLSLSSNYGYTF
j_gene: TRBJ2-5; v_gene: TRBV20-1; CDR3aa: CSATPLAGWYQETQYF
j_gene: TRBJ1-2; v_gene: TRBV20-1; CDR3aa: CSASNRGRENYGYTF
j_gene: TRBJ2-7; v_gene: TRBV11-3; CDR3aa: CASTGSSYEQYF
j_gene: TRBJ2-3; v_gene: TRBV9; CDR3aa: CASTLGLSGGRTDTQYF
j_gene: TRBJ1-5; v_gene: TRBV6-1; CDR3aa: CASSLPNYSNQPQHF